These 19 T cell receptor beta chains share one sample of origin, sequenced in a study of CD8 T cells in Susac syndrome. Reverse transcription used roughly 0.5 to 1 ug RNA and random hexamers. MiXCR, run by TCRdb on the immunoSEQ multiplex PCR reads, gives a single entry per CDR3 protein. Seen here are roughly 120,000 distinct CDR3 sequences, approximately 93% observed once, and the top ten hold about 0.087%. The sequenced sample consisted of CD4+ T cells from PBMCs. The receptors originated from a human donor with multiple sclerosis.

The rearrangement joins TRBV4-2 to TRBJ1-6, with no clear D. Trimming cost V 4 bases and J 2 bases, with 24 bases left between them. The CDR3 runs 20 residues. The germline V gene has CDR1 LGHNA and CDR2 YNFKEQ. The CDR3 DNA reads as TGTGCCAGCAGCCTAGAAAGCCAGACATTAGGGAACACCTATAATTCACCCCTCCACTTT. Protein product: CASSLESQTLGNTYNSPLHF.

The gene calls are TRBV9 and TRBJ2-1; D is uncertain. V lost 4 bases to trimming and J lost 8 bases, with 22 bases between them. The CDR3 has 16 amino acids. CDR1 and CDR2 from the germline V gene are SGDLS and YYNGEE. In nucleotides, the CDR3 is TGTGCCAGCAGCCCGCGCTTGGACCCCTTCCCCCATGAGCAGTTCTTC. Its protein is CASSPRLDPFPHEQFF.

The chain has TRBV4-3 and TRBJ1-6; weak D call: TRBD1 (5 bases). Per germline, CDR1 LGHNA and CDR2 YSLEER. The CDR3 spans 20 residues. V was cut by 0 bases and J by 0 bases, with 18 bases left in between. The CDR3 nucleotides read TGCGCCAGCAGCCAAGATCGTGGGGCCAGCTCCCGCTCCTATAATTCACCCCTCCACTTT. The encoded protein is CASSQDRGASSRSYNSPLHF.

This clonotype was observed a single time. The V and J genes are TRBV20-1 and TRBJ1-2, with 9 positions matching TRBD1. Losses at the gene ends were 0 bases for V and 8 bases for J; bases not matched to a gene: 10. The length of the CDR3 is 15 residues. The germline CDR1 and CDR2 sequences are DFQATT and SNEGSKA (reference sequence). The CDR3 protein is CSARDSGQGASGYTF. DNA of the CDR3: TGCAGTGCTAGAGATTCGGGACAGGGCGCCTCCGGCTACACCTTC.

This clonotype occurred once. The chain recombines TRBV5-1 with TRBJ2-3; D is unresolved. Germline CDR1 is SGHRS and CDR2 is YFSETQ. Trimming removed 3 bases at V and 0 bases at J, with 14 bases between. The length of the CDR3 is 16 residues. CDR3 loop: CASSYDGRTSTDTQYF. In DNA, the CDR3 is TGCGCCAGCAGCTACGACGGCCGAACTAGCACAGATACGCAGTATTTT.

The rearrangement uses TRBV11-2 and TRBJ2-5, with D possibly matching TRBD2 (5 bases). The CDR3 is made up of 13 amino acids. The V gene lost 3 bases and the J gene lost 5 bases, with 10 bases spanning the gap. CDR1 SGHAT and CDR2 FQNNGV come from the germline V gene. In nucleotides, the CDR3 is TGTGCCAGCAGCTTCCCCCGAGGGGAGACCCAGTACTTC. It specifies CASSFPRGETQYF.

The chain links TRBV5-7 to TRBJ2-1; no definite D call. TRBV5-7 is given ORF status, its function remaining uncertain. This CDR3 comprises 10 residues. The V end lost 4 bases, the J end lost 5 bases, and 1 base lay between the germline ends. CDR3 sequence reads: CASSNNEQFF. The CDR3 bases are TGTGCCAGCAGCAACAATGAGCAGTTCTTC.

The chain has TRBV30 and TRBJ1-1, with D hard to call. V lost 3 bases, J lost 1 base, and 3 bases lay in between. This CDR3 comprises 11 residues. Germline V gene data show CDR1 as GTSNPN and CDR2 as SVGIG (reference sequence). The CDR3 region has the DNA TGTGCCTGGAGATCGAACACTGAAGCTTTCTTT. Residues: CAWRSNTEAFF.

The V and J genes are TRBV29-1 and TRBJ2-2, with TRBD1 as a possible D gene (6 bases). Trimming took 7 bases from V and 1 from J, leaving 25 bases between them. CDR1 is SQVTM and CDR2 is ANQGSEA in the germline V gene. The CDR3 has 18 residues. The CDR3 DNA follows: TGCAGCGCCCGTAAAGGTCTGGTTACAGGGCAGAACACCGGGGAGCTGTTTTTT. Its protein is CSARKGLVTGQNTGELFF.

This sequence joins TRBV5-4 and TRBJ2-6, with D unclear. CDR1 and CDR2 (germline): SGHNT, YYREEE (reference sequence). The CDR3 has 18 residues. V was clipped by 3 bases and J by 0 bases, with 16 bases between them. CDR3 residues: CASSSPLRLSSGANVLTF. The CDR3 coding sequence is TGTGCCAGCAGCTCGCCGCTAAGACTGAGCTCTGGGGCCAACGTCCTGACTTTC.

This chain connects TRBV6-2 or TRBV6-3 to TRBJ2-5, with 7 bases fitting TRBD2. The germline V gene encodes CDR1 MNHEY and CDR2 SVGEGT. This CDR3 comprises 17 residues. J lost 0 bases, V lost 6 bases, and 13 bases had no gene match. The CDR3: CASSRAVGGGNQETQYF. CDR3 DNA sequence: TGTGCCAGCAGCCGAGCGGTAGGCGGGGGAAACCAAGAGACCCAGTACTTC.

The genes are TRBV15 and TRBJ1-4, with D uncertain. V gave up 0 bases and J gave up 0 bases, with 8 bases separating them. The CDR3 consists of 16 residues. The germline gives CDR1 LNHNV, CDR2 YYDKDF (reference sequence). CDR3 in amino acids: CATSRENQPTNEKLFF. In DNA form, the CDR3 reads TGTGCCACCAGCAGAGAAAATCAGCCAACTAATGAAAAACTGTTTTTT.

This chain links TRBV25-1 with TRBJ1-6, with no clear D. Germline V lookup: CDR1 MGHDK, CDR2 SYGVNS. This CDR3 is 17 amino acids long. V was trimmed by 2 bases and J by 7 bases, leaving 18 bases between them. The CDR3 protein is CASSERAGRLSNSPLHF. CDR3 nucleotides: TGTGCCAGCAGTGAAAGGGCTGGTCGACTGTCAAATTCACCCCTCCACTTT. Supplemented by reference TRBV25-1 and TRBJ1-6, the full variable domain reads EADIYQTPRYLVIGTGKKITLECSQTMGHDKMYWYQQDPGMELHLIHYSYGVNSTEKGDLSSESTVSRIRTEHFPLTLESARPSHTSQYLCASSERAGRLSNSPLHFGNGTRLTVT.

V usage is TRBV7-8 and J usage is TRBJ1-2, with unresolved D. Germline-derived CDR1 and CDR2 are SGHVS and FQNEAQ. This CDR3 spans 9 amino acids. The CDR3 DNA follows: TGTGCTGTCGGTGGGGGCTACACCTTC. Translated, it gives CAVGGGYTF.

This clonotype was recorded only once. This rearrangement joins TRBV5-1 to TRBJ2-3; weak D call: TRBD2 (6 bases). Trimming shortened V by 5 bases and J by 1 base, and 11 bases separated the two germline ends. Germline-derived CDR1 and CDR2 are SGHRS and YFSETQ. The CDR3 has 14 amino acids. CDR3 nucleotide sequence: TGCGCCAGCAGGCGCGGGGCGGGCACAGATACGCAGTATTTT. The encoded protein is CASRRGAGTDTQYF.

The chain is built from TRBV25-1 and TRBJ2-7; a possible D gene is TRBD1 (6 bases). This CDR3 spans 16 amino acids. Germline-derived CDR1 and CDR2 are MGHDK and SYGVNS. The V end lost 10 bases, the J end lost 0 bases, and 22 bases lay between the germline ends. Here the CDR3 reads CATKAARGSGSYEQYF. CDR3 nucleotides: TGTGCCACCAAAGCAGCGAGGGGGTCCGGCTCCTACGAGCAGTACTTC.

CDR3 nucleotide sequence: TGTGCCAGCAGCATAGGACTAGCGGGGGAAGAGACCCAGTACTTC. Translating it yields CASSIGLAGEETQYF. The chain combines TRBV9 with TRBJ2-5; 13 bases align to TRBD2. The CDR3 has 15 residues. Germline V gives CDR1 SGDLS, CDR2 YYNGEE. Trimming cost V 4 bases and J 3 bases; bases outside gene matches: 3.

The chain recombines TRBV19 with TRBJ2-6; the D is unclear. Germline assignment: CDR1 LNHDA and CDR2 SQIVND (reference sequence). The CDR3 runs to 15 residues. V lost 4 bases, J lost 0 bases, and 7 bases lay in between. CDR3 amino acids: CASSTDGSGANVLTF. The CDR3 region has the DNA TGTGCCAGTAGTACGGACGGCTCTGGGGCCAACGTCCTGACTTTC.

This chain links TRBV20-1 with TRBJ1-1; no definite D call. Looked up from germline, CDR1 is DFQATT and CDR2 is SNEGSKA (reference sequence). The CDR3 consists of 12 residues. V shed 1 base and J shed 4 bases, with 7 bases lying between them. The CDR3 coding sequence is TGCAGTGCTAGAGTACAGAGCACTGAAGCTTTCTTT. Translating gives CSARVQSTEAFF.